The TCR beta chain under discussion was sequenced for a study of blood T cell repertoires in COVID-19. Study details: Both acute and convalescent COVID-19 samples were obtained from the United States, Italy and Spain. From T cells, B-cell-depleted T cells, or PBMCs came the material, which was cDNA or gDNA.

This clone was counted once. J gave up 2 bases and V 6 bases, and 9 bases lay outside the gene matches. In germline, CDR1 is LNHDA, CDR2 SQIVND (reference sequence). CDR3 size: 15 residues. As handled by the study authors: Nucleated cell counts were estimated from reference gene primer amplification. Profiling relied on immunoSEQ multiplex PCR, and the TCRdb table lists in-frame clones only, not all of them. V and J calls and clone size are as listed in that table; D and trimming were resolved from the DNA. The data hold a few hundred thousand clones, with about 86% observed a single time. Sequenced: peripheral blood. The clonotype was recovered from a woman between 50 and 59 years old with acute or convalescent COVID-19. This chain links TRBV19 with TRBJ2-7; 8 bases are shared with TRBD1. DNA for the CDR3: TGTGCCAGTAGAACCTCGGGACAGGAGCCCTACGAGCAGTACTTC. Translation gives CASRTSGQEPYEQYF.